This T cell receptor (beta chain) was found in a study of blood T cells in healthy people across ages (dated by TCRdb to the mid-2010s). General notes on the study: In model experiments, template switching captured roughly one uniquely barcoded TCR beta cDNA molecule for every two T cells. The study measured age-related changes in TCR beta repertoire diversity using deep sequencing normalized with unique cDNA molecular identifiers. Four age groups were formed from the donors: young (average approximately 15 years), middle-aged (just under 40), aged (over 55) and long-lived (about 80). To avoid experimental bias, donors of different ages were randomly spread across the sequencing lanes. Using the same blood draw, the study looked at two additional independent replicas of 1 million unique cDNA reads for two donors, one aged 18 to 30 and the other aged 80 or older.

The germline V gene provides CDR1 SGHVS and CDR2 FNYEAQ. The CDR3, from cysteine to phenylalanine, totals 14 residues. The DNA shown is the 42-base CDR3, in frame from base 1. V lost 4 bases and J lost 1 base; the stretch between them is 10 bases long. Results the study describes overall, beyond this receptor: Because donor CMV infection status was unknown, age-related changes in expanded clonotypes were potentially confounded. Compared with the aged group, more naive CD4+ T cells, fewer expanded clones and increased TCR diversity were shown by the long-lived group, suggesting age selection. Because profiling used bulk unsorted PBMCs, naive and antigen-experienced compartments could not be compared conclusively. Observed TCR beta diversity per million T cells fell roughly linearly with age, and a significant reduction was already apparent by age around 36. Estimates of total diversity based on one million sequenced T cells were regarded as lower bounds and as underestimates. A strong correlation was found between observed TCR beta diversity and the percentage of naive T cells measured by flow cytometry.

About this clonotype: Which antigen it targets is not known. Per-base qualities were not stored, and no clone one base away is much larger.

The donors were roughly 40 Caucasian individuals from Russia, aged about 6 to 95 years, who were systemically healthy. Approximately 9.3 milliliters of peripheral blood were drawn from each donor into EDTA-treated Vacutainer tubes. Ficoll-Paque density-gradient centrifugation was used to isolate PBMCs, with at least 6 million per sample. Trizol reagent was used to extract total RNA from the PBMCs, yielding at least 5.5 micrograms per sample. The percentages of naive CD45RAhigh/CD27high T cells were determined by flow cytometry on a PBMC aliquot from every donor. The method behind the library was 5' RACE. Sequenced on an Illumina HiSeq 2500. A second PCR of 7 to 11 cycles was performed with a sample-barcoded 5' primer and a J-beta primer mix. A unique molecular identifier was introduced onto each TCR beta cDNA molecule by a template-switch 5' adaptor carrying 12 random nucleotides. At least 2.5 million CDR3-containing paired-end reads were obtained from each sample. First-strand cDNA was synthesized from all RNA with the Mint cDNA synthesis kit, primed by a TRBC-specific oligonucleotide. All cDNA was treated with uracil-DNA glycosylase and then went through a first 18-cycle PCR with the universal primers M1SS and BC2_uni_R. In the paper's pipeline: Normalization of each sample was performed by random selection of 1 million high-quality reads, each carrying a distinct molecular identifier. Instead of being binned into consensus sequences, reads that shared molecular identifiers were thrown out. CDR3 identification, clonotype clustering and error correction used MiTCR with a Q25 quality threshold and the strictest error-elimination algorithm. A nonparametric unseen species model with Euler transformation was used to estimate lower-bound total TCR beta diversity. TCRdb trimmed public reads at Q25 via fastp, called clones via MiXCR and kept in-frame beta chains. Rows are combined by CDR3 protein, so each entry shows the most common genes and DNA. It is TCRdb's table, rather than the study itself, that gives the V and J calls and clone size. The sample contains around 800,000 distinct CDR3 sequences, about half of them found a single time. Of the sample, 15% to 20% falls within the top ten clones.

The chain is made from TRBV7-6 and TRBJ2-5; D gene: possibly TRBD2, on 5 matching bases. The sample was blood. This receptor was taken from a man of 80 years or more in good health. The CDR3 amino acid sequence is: CASSSGSGQETQYF. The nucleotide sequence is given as TGTGCCAGCAGCTCGGGCAGCGGCCAAGAGACCCAGTACTTC.